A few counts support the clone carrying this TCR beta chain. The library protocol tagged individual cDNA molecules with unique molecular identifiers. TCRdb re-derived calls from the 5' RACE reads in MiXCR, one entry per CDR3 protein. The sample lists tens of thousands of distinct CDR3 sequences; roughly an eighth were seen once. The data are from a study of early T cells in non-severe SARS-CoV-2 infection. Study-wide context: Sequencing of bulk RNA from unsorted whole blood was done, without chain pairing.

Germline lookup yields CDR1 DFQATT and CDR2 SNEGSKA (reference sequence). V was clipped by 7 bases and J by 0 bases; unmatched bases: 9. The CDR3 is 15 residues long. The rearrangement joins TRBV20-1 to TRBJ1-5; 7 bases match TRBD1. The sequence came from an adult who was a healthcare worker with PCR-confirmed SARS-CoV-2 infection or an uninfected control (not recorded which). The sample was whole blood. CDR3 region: CSVTPGDSSNQPQHF. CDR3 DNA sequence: TGCAGTGTCACACCCGGGGACAGTAGCAATCAGCCCCAGCATTTT.